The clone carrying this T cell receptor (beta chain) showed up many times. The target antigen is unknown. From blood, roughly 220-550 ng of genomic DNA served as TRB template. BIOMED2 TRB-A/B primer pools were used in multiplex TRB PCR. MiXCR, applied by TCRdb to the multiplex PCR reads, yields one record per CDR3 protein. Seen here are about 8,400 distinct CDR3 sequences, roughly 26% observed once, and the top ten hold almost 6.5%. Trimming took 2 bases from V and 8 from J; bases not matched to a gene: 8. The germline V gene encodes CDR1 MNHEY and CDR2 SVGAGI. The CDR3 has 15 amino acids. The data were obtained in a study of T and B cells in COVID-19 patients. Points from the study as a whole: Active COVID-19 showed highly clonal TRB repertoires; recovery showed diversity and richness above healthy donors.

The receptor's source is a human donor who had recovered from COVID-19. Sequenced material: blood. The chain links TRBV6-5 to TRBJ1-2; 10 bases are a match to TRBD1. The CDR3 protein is CASSYRGQGFRGYTF. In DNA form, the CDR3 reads TGTGCCAGCAGTTACAGGGGACAGGGGTTCAGAGGCTACACCTTC.